What follows is one TCR beta chain and its context. Antigen: not known. The time point was: baseline pretreatment blood. This sample's treatment: 15 Gy SBRT to primary tumor, nephrectomy 4 weeks later. This entry belongs to a study of radiation and T cells in renal cell carcinoma. Across the whole study: Nephrectomy followed 15 Gy stereotactic body radiation by 4 weeks. Findings and limits, study-wide: From baseline, blood top tumor clonotypes peaked at 2 weeks post-radiation.

Assay used: immunoSEQ multiplex PCR; TCRdb lists only in-frame clones, some missing. The table includes some 150,000 clones, 83% detected once. V was pared by 4 bases and J by 1 base, with 5 bases of the junction left unmatched. Germline V gene data show CDR1 as SGHRS and CDR2 as YFSETQ. The CDR3 runs to 16 residues. This sequence was found in a woman between 45 and 65 years old with renal cell carcinoma. The chain joins TRBV5-1 to TRBJ2-2; 9 bases are a match to TRBD1. The specimen was blood, collected from a patient whose treatment included radiotherapy and nephrectomy. The CDR3 is CASSRATGGNTGELFF. The CDR3 DNA reads as TGCGCCAGCAGCCGCGCGACAGGGGGGAACACCGGGGAGCTGTTTTTT.